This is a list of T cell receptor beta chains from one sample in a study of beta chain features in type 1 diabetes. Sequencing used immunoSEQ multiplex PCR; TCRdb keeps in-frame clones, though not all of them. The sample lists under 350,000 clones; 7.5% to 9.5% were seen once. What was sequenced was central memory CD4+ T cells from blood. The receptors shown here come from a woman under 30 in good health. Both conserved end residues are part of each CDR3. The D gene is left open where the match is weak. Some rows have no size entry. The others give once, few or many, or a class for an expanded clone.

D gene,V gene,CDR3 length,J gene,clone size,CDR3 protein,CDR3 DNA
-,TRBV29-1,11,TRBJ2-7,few,CSVGLWYEQYF,TGCAGCGTTGGCCTGTGGTACGAGCAGTACTTC
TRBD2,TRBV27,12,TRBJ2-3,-,CASGLVTDTQYF,TGTGCCAGTGGACTAGTCACAGATACGCAGTATTTT
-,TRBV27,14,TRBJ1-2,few,CASSFLPTEGGYTF,TGTGCCAGCAGTTTCCTACCCACCGAGGGGGGCTACACCTTC
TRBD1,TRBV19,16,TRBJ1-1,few,CASRSGQGGRNTEAFF,TGTGCCAGTAGATCCGGACAGGGAGGTAGAAACACTGAAGCTTTCTTT
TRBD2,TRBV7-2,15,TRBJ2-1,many,CASSFTSGGNNEQFF,TGTGCCAGCAGCTTCACTAGCGGGGGGAACAATGAGCAGTTCTTC
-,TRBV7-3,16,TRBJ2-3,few,CASSLTPGFSTDTQYF,TGTGCCAGCAGCTTAACTCCGGGCTTTAGCACAGATACGCAGTATTTT
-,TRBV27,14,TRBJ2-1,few,CASSLQGGRGEQFF,TGTGCCAGCAGTTTACAGGGGGGAAGGGGTGAGCAGTTCTTC
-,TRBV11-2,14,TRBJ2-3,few,CASSLNIGEDTQYF,TGTGCCAGCAGCTTAAATATTGGGGAAGATACGCAGTATTTT
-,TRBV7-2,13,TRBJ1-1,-,CASSSGTVPEAFF,TGTGCCAGCAGCTCCGGGACGGTCCCTGAAGCTTTCTTT
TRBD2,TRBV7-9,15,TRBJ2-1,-,CASSLGLAGYNEQFF,TGTGCCAGCAGCTTGGGACTAGCGGGGTACAATGAGCAGTTCTTC
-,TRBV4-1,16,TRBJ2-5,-,CASSQGTGGAPETQYF,TGCGCCAGCAGCCAAGGCACTGGGGGCGCGCCTGAGACCCAGTACTTC
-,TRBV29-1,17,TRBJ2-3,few,CSAKGLGGILYTDTQYF,TGCAGCGCTAAGGGCCTAGGAGGTATCCTATACACAGATACGCAGTATTTT
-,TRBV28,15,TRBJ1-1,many,CASSFPGTMNTEAFF,TGTGCCAGCAGTTTCCCCGGGACAATGAACACTGAAGCTTTCTTT
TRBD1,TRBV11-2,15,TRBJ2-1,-,CASSSGQGGSNEQFF,TGTGCCAGCAGCTCGGGACAGGGTGGCTCTAATGAGCAGTTCTTC
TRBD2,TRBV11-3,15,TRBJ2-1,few,CASSSEGLAGNEQFF,TGTGCCAGCAGCTCCGAAGGTCTAGCGGGCAATGAGCAGTTCTTC
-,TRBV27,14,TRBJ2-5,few,CASSSRTIRETQYF,TGTGCCAGCAGTTCCCGGACAATAAGAGAGACCCAGTACTTC
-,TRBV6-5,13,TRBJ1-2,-,CASSSNWDYGYTF,TGTGCCAGCAGTTCCAATTGGGACTATGGCTACACCTTC
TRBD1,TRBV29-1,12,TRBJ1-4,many,CSVDGQDEKLFF,TGCAGCGTTGACGGACAGGATGAAAAACTGTTTTTT
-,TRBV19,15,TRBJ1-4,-,CASSKVTTKGEKLFF,TGTGCCAGTAGTAAGGTCACAACGAAGGGCGAAAAACTGTTTTTT
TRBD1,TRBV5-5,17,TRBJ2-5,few,CASSPEMGQGKRETQYF,TGTGCCAGCAGCCCCGAAATGGGACAGGGAAAACGAGAGACCCAGTACTTC
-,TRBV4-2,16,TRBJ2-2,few,CASSPDGALYTGELFF,TGTGCCAGCAGCCCCGATGGGGCTCTTTACACCGGGGAGCTGTTTTTT
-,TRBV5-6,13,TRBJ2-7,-,CASSRRNSYEQYF,TGTGCCAGCAGCCGGCGGAACTCCTACGAGCAGTACTTC
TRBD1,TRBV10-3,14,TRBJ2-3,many,CAIRGDSFTDTQYF,TGTGCCATCAGGGGGGACAGCTTCACAGATACGCAGTATTTT
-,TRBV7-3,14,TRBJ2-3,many,CASSFDGNTDTQYF,TGTGCCAGCAGCTTTGACGGGAACACAGATACGCAGTATTTT
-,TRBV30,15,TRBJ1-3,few,CAWTKQRSSGNTIYF,TGTGCCTGGACCAAACAGCGAAGCTCTGGAAACACCATATATTTT
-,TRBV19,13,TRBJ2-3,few,CASSTPGHGTQYF,TGTGCCAGTAGTACGCCCGGGCATGGAACGCAGTATTTT
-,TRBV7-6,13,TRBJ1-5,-,CASSRGANQPQHF,TGTGCCAGCAGCCGGGGGGCAAATCAGCCCCAGCATTTT
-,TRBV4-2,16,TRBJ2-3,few,CASREGGQGGADTQYF,TGTGCCAGCAGAGAGGGCGGGCAGGGAGGCGCCGATACGCAGTATTTT
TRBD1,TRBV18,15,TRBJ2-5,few,CASSPRTGAGETQYF,TGTGCCAGCTCACCACGGACAGGGGCGGGTGAGACCCAGTACTTC
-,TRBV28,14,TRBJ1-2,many,CASSLGRRNYGYTF,TGTGCCAGCAGTTTAGGTCGGAGAAACTATGGCTACACCTTC
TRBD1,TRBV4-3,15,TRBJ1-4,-,CASSDRARGREKLFF,TGCGCCAGCAGCGACAGGGCACGAGGACGTGAAAAACTGTTTTTT
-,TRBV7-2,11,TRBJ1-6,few,CASSPSGALHF,TGTGCCAGCAGCCCTAGTGGGGCCCTCCACTTT
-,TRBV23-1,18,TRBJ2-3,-,CASSQRDTSPADTDTQYF,TGCGCCAGCAGTCAGAGGGACACCTCTCCTGCGGACACAGATACGCAGTATTTT
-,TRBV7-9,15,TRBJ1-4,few,CASSLSGVTNEKLFF,TGTGCCAGCAGTCTATCAGGAGTAACTAATGAAAAACTGTTTTTT
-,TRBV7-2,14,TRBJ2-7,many,CASSPGGPSYEQYF,TGTGCCAGCAGCCCGGGCGGCCCTTCCTACGAGCAGTACTTC
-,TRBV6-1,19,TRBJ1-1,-,CASSEAVRTRLGVNTEAFF,TGTGCCAGCAGTGAAGCGGTCAGGACACGCCTTGGGGTTAACACTGAAGCTTTCTTT
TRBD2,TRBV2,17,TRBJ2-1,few,CASSAPGGLAGGNEQFF,TGTGCCAGCAGTGCCCCTGGAGGACTAGCGGGAGGCAATGAGCAGTTCTTC
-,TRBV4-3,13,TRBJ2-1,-,CASSSLTRNEQFF,TGCGCCAGCAGTTCGCTCACACGGAATGAGCAGTTCTTC
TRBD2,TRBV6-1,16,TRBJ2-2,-,CASSASGRTRTGELFF,TGTGCCAGCAGTGCTAGCGGGAGGACCCGGACCGGGGAGCTGTTTTTT